The rows below give T cell receptor beta chains drawn from one sample of a study of CD8 T cells in Susac syndrome. One entry per CDR3 protein, called by TCRdb with MiXCR from the immunoSEQ multiplex PCR reads. The data hold more than 100,000 distinct CDR3 sequences, with approximately 79% observed a single time. Sequencing input: CD8+ T cells from PBMCs. These receptors were taken from a human donor with multiple sclerosis. The CDR3 runs from the conserved cysteine through the conserved F or W. D genes are given only for firm matches. Clone size is stated in some rows and not others, as once, few, many or a class when expanded.

V: TRBV19
J: TRBJ2-7
D: NA
size: NA
DNA: TGTGCCAGTGGGAGGACGGGATCCTACGAGCAGTACTTC
CDR3: CASGRTGSYEQYF

V: TRBV30
J: TRBJ2-1
D: NA
size: NA
DNA: TGTGCCTGGAGTACGGGACTTGAGCAGTTCTTC
CDR3: CAWSTGLEQFF

V: TRBV12-3/TRBV12-4
J: TRBJ1-2
D: NA
size: NA
DNA: TGTGCCACCGAGGGGGGGGCGGATGGCTACACCTTC
CDR3: CATEGGADGYTF

V: TRBV19
J: TRBJ1-1
D: TRBD1
size: NA
DNA: TGTGCCACCACCCTCACAGGGGCGCTCAGCACTGAAGCTTTCTTT
CDR3: CATTLTGALSTEAFF

V: TRBV6-1
J: TRBJ2-1
D: TRBD1
size: NA
DNA: TGTGCCAGCAATGACAGGGGACCTTACAATGAGCAGTTCTTC
CDR3: CASNDRGPYNEQFF

V: TRBV19
J: TRBJ2-1
D: NA
size: NA
DNA: TGTGCCAGTAGTACGGTCTGGGGAAAGGAGCAGTTCTTC
CDR3: CASSTVWGKEQFF

V: TRBV4-2
J: TRBJ1-1
D: NA
size: NA
DNA: TGTGCCAGCAGCCCTTGGGATAACCGGAACACTATGGGAGCTTTCTTT
CDR3: CASSPWDNRNTMGAFF

V: TRBV25-1
J: TRBJ2-1
D: NA
size: NA
DNA: TGTGCCAGCAGTGCCAGTATAAGCTCCTACAATGAGCAGTTCTTC
CDR3: CASSASISSYNEQFF

V: TRBV12-3/TRBV12-4
J: TRBJ2-1
D: NA
size: NA
DNA: TGTGCCAGCAGTTTTTCAGGGGCGGACAATGAGCAGTTCTTC
CDR3: CASSFSGADNEQFF

V: TRBV19
J: TRBJ1-5
D: TRBD1
size: NA
DNA: TGTGCCAGTAGTACAGGGACAGGGAATCAGCCCCAGCATTTT
CDR3: CASSTGTGNQPQHF

V: TRBV11-2
J: TRBJ2-7
D: TRBD2
size: NA
DNA: TGTGCCAGCAGCTTAGAAATAGCGGGGGAGGACGAGCAGTACTTC
CDR3: CASSLEIAGEDEQYF

V: TRBV5-1
J: TRBJ2-7
D: NA
size: few
DNA: TGTGCCAGCAGACCTATGGACAGTGCCTACGAGCAGTACTTC
CDR3: CASRPMDSAYEQYF

V: TRBV27
J: TRBJ1-3
D: NA
size: NA
DNA: TGTGCCAGCAGTTTACGAGGGGTAGGAGGAAACACCATATATTTT
CDR3: CASSLRGVGGNTIYF